The T cell receptor (beta chain) under discussion was sequenced for a study of cytomegalovirus exposure and HLA in healthy donors. The primer mix had 60 Vbeta and 13 Jbeta primers. Libraries were prepared by immunoSEQ multiplex PCR; TCRdb keeps only in-frame clonotypes and omits some of them. The data contain under 200,000 clones, 84% of them singletons. V trimming: 0 bases; J trimming: 2 bases; junction bases outside the gene matches: 12. The germline CDR1 and CDR2 sequences are SGHNT and YYREEE (reference sequence). CDR3 length: 18 residues. The sample was PBMCs. This clonotype was sampled from a boy between 2 and 10 years old in good health and CMV-seronegative. The chain is built from TRBV5-4 and TRBJ2-3; TRBD2 matches 7 bases. The CDR3 loop is CASSLAASSGTLTDTQYF. Here the CDR3 DNA reads TGTGCCAGCAGCTTGGCCGCGTCTAGCGGAACCCTCACAGATACGCAGTATTTT.